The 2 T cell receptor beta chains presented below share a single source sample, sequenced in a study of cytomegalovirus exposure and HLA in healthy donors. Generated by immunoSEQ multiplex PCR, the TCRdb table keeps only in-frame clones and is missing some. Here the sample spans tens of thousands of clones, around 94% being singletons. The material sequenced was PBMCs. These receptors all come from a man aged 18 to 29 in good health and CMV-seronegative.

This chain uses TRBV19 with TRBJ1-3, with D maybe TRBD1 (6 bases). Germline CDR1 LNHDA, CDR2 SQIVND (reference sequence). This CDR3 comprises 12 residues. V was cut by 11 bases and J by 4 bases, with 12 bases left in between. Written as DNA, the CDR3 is TGTGCCTCCACAGGGCCAGGAAACACCATATATTTT. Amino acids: CASTGPGNTIYF. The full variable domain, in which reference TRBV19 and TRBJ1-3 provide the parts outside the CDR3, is DGGITQSPKYLFRKEGQNVTLSCEQNLNHDAMYWYRQDPGQGLRLIYYSQIVNDFQKGDIAEGYSVSREKKESFPLTVTSAQKNPTAFYLCASTGPGNTIYFGEGSWLTVV.

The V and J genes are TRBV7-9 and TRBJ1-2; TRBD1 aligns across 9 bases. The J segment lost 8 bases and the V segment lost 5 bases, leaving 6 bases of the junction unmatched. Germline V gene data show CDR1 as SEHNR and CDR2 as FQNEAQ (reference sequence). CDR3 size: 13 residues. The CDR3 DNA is TGTGCCAGCAGCCTACGGACAGGGGAAGGCTACACCTTC. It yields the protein CASSLRTGEGYTF.